One sample yielded the 22 T cell receptor beta chains listed below, sequenced in a study of blood T cell repertoires in COVID-19. The protocol was immunoSEQ multiplex PCR, while the TCRdb copy is restricted to in-frame clones and leaves out a portion. The top ten hold more than 10% of the sample, which has more than 25,000 clones, roughly 84% seen once. Sequencing was performed on peripheral blood. The receptors were gathered from a human donor in a cohort sampled during active COVID-19.

The chain employs TRBV5-4 and TRBJ1-1; D is undetermined. The CDR3 length is 15 residues. Deletions cut 2 bases from V and 4 bases from J, with 15 bases between. Germline V gives CDR1 SGHNT, CDR2 YYREEE (reference sequence). CDR3 DNA sequence: TGTGCCAGCAGCTTCGGAGGAGACGGGTCCACTGAAGCTTTCTTT. Protein product: CASSFGGDGSTEAFF.

CDR3 DNA sequence: TGTGCCAGCAGCTTAGGGCCCGCGAGCGGGGGATTCGAGTCCTACGAGCAGTACTTC. It translates to CASSLGPASGGFESYEQYF. The chain recombines TRBV11-2 with TRBJ2-7, with 8 positions matching TRBD2. Germline assignment: CDR1 SGHAT and CDR2 FQNNGV. V lost 1 base, J lost 1 base, and 15 bases stayed unmatched. CDR3 length: 19 residues.

V and J are TRBV6-5 and TRBJ1-5; no clear D gene. Germline lookup yields CDR1 MNHEY and CDR2 SVGAGI. This CDR3 has 15 amino acids. V shed 6 bases and J shed 2 bases, with 14 bases lying between them. The CDR3: CASSSGVHGNQPQHF. The CDR3 coding sequence is TGTGCCAGCAGCAGCGGGGTTCATGGCAATCAGCCCCAGCATTTT.

The rearrangement uses TRBV7-9 and TRBJ2-7; D not certain. Germline V CDR1 and CDR2: SEHNR, FQNEAQ (reference sequence). This CDR3 is built from 12 residues. V was clipped by 6 bases and J by 6 bases, with 12 bases between them. The CDR3 sequence is CASSILPLEQYF. CDR3 DNA: TGTGCCAGCAGTATTCTCCCCCTCGAGCAGTACTTC.

The table lists this clone with a few counts. This chain joins TRBV24-1 and TRBJ2-3; no reliable D call. This CDR3 has 14 amino acids. V gave up 3 bases and J gave up 4 bases, with 10 bases separating them. Germline-derived CDR1 and CDR2 are KGHDR and SFDVKD. The CDR3 DNA reads TGTGCCACCAGTGATGCACAGTCCCCAGATACGCAGTATTTT. The encoded protein is CATSDAQSPDTQYF.

This clone was recorded once. The gene calls are TRBV4-2 and TRBJ1-6; the D gene is possibly TRBD1 (5 bases). CDR3 size: 16 residues. Germline values: CDR1 LGHNA, CDR2 YNFKEQ. The ends were cut back, 0 bases at V and 10 bases at J, with 16 bases in the middle. This CDR3 reads CASSQDPFREGSPLHF. The CDR3 region has the DNA TGTGCCAGCAGCCAAGATCCGTTCAGGGAAGGATCACCCCTCCACTTT.

The chain carries TRBV5-1 and TRBJ2-3; the match to TRBD2 covers 8 bases. The V and J ends lost 2 bases and 2 bases, in that order; junction bases with no gene match: 4. Per germline, CDR1 SGHRS and CDR2 YFSETQ. This CDR3 comprises 15 residues. CDR3 loop: CASSLTTSVTDTQYF. In DNA form, the CDR3 reads TGCGCCAGCAGCTTAACGACTAGCGTCACAGATACGCAGTATTTT.

J is TRBJ2-3 and V is TRBV10-1; maybe TRBD1 (6 bases). Germline CDR1 reads WNHNN; CDR2 reads SYGVQD (reference sequence). The CDR3 contains 15 residues. Trimming cost V 3 bases and J 2 bases, with 12 bases left between them. In DNA form, the CDR3 reads TGCGCCAGCAGTGATCGGGACATCTACACAGATACGCAGTATTTT. Amino acids: CASSDRDIYTDTQYF.

This clone occurred a few times. The gene calls are TRBV29-1 and TRBJ1-1; D gene uncertain. In germline, CDR1 is SQVTM, CDR2 ANQGSEA. This CDR3 is 10 amino acids long. V was shortened by 5 bases and J by 8 bases, with 9 bases between the two germline ends. This chain's CDR3 is CSVRSGEAFF. The DNA of the CDR3 is TGCAGCGTTCGTTCGGGAGAAGCTTTCTTT.

The chain combines TRBV9 with TRBJ2-6, with unresolved D. The germline V gene encodes CDR1 SGDLS and CDR2 YYNGEE. CDR3 length: 16 residues. Trimming shortened V by 1 base and J by 0 bases, and 8 bases separated the two germline ends. The CDR3 DNA sequence: TGTGCCAGCAGCGTAATTCCCAGCTCTGGGGCCAACGTCCTGACTTTC. The encoded protein is CASSVIPSSGANVLTF.

This clone was detected only once. The genes are TRBV6-6 and TRBJ1-5; 11 nucleotides agree with TRBD1. Germline CDR1 and CDR2: MNHNY and SVGAGI (reference sequence). V gave up 5 bases and J gave up 6 bases; unmatched junction bases: 6. The CDR3 has 15 amino acids. CDR3 nucleotide sequence: TGTGCCAGCAGTGGACAGGGGGCGGTAGGTCAGCCCCAGCATTTT. It yields the protein CASSGQGAVGQPQHF.

This clone appeared once. The genes are TRBV27 and TRBJ2-3; D not certain. With 0 bases removed from V and 4 bases from J, the gap between germline ends came to 11 bases. Germline lookup yields CDR1 MNHEY and CDR2 SMNVEV (reference sequence). This CDR3 has 15 amino acids. CDR3 sequence reads: CASSLSALVPDTQYF. The CDR3 region has the DNA TGTGCCAGCAGTTTATCGGCCCTTGTCCCAGATACGCAGTATTTT.

The rearrangement links TRBV6-5 to TRBJ2-7; maybe TRBD1 (5 bases). Germline V gene lookup returns CDR1 MNHEY and CDR2 SVGAGI. V lost 4 bases and J 4 bases, leaving 8 bases between the germline ends. The CDR3 has 12 residues. The CDR3 region is CASSSQGYEQYF. The DNA of the CDR3 is TGTGCCAGCAGTTCGCAGGGATACGAGCAGTACTTC.

The rearrangement links TRBV5-6 to TRBJ2-1; weak D call: TRBD2 (5 bases). With 6 bases removed from V and 4 bases from J, the gap between germline ends came to 14 bases. Germline V CDR1 and CDR2: SGHDT, YYEEEE. This CDR3 comprises 14 residues. The CDR3 DNA is TGTGCCAGCAACAGACGGTGGGAGTACAATGAGCAGTTCTTC. Translation: CASNRRWEYNEQFF.

The rearrangement uses TRBV7-9 and TRBJ1-1, with 7 bases matching TRBD1. The V gene's germline CDR1 is SEHNR and CDR2 FQNEAQ (reference sequence). This CDR3 comprises 15 residues. The V gene end was trimmed by 2 bases and the J gene end by 4 bases; junction bases not matched to a gene: 7. The CDR3 region is CASSLYRTGVTEAFF. DNA of the CDR3: TGTGCCAGCAGCTTATACCGAACAGGGGTCACTGAAGCTTTCTTT.

This chain joins TRBV20-1 and TRBJ2-7; D unresolved. The CDR3 sequence is 11 residues long. CDR1 DFQATT and CDR2 SNEGSKA come from the germline V gene (reference sequence). With 5 bases removed from V and 5 bases from J, the gap between germline ends came to 10 bases. CDR3 DNA sequence: TGCAGTGCTTTTTTGGCACACGAGCAGTACTTC. Its protein is CSAFLAHEQYF.

This chain joins TRBV7-8 and TRBJ1-5, with D possibly being TRBD1 (6 bases). This CDR3 has 15 amino acids. The germline V gene encodes CDR1 SGHVS and CDR2 FQNEAQ. The V and J ends lost 5 bases and 7 bases respectively, with 18 bases between them. The CDR3, as DNA: TGTGCCAGCAGCCCCTTCGGGGGGGCCAGCCAGCCCCAGCATTTT. Amino acid sequence: CASSPFGGASQPQHF.

By sample fraction, this clone is large (0.1 to 1%). V and J are TRBV4-1 and TRBJ1-2, with 10 bases lining up with TRBD1. Germline V gene lookup returns CDR1 MGHRA and CDR2 YSYEKL. Trimming cost V 4 bases and J 4 bases; bases outside gene matches: 6. This CDR3 is built from 15 residues. CDR3 nucleotides: TGCGCCAGCAGCCCCCGGGACAGGGGAACCTATGGCTACACCTTC. This codes for CASSPRDRGTYGYTF.

V and J are TRBV6-1 and TRBJ1-3, with TRBD1 as a possible D gene (6 bases). This CDR3 contains 16 residues. The germline V and J ends were trimmed by 4 bases and 1 base, with 14 bases remaining between them. Germline V gene data show CDR1 as MNHNS and CDR2 as SASEGT. The CDR3: CASSGNRVWSGNTIYF. The DNA of the CDR3 is TGTGCCAGCAGTGGGAACAGGGTTTGGTCTGGAAACACCATATATTTT.

J is TRBJ2-2 and V is TRBV4-3; TRBD2 matches 8 bases. V shed 0 bases and J 8 bases; nucleotides not matched to a gene: 5. The CDR3 length is 15 residues. The germline V gene encodes CDR1 LGHNA and CDR2 YSLEER. The CDR3 bases are TGCGCCAGCAGCCAAGATAGGATAGCGGGGGGGGAGCTGTTTTTT. Translating gives CASSQDRIAGGELFF.

The chain uses TRBV7-2 and TRBJ2-2, with 10 nucleotides matching TRBD1. The CDR3 contains 15 residues. Trimming removed 6 bases from V and 7 bases from J; junction bases left unmatched: 8. The V gene's germline CDR1 is SGHTA and CDR2 FQGNSA. In nucleotides, the CDR3 is TGTGCCAGCAGGCCCGGGACAGGGGTTATCGGGGAGCTGTTTTTT. It specifies CASRPGTGVIGELFF. Full variable domain (rest looked up from reference TRBV7-2 and TRBJ2-2): GAGVSQSPSNKVTEKGKDVELRCDPISGHTALYWYRQSLGQGLEFLIYFQGNSAPDKSGLPSDRFSAERTGGSVSTLTIQRTQQEDSAVYLCASRPGTGVIGELFFGEGSRLTVL.

This chain links TRBV7-2 with TRBJ2-3; 15 bases match TRBD2. The J segment lost 5 bases and the V segment lost 4 bases, leaving 7 bases of the junction unmatched. This CDR3 comprises 17 residues. Germline V gives CDR1 SGHTA, CDR2 FQGNSA. In nucleotides, the CDR3 is TGTGCCAGCAGCTGGGGACTAGCGGGGGGCCCCGGAGATACGCAGTATTTT. It specifies CASSWGLAGGPGDTQYF.